A single sample is the source of the 29 T cell receptor beta chains below, sequenced in a study of regulatory T cells in long-lasting Graves disease. Researchers made TCR beta libraries by using iRepertoire HTBI primers and running Arm-PCR on CDR3 regions. TCRdb fed the multiplex PCR reads into MiXCR, producing one record per CDR3 protein. The sample has about 310,000 distinct CDR3 sequences, around 20% seen once. Indicated time point: persistent/refractory GD, antithyroid drugs over 5 years with positive TRAb. Construction of the TCR library relied on RNA isolated from PBMCs. The sample in question was peripheral blood mononuclear cells (PBMCs), obtained when the disease was refractory, from a patient treated with antithyroid drugs. These receptors all come from a female donor with Graves disease.

The V call is TRBV20-1, the J call TRBJ2-3, with TRBD2 matching 7 bases. The ends lost 6 bases at V and 0 bases at J; junction bases unmatched: 3. CDR1 DFQATT and CDR2 SNEGSKA come from the germline V gene (reference sequence). This CDR3 comprises 13 residues. The CDR3 spells CSAPLASTDTQYF. In nucleotides, the CDR3 is TGCAGTGCACCACTAGCGAGCACAGATACGCAGTATTTT.

DNA for the CDR3: TGTGCCAGCAGCCTGGGACTAGGCTCGGGAGATACGCAGTATTTT. Its protein product is CASSLGLGSGDTQYF. V usage is TRBV9 and J usage is TRBJ2-3; 8 bases agree with TRBD2. CDR1 and CDR2 (germline): SGDLS, YYNGEE. This CDR3 contains 15 residues. The trim removed 4 bases at V and 5 bases at J, leaving 9 bases unmatched.

At least ten counts were recorded for this clonotype. The gene calls are TRBV28 and TRBJ1-5; 11 bases line up with TRBD1. The germline CDR1 and CDR2 sequences are MDHEN and SYDVKM. The V segment lost 1 base and the J segment 3 bases; nucleotides outside the gene matches: 5. The CDR3 sequence is 17 residues long. The CDR3 DNA sequence: TGTGCCAGCAGTTTATCCTCGGACAGGGGGCACAATCAGCCCCAGCATTTT. It translates to CASSLSSDRGHNQPQHF.

This clonotype was counted at least ten times. The chain carries TRBV27 and TRBJ2-2; the D gene is possibly TRBD1 (6 bases). The CDR3 runs to 16 residues. Per germline, CDR1 MNHEY and CDR2 SMNVEV (reference sequence). Deletions cut 2 bases from V and 0 bases from J, with 10 bases between. CDR3 DNA: TGTGCCAGCAGTTTAGGGAAGGGGGCGAACACCGGGGAGCTGTTTTTT. It yields the protein CASSLGKGANTGELFF.

There are many counts of this clonotype. The CDR3 DNA sequence: TGTGCCAGCAGCTTCCAGTACGAGCAGTACTTC. It is translated as CASSFQYEQYF. V gene TRBV7-2 combines with J gene TRBJ2-7; D gene unclear. The germline V gene encodes CDR1 SGHTA and CDR2 FQGNSA. The CDR3 contains 11 residues. The V end was cut by 3 bases, the J end by 4 bases, with 4 bases between. The entire variable domain, with the rest obtained from reference TRBV7-2 and TRBJ2-7, is as follows: GAGVSQSPSNKVTEKGKDVELRCDPISGHTALYWYRQSLGQGLEFLIYFQGNSAPDKSGLPSDRFSAERTGGSVSTLTIQRTQQEDSAVYLCASSFQYEQYFGPGTRLTVT.

This clonotype has more than one count but fewer than ten. This chain links TRBV10-3 with TRBJ2-2; D is unclear. The CDR3 has 14 amino acids. CDR1 is ENHRY and CDR2 is SYGVKD in the germline V gene. V was cut by 3 bases and J by 2 bases, with 7 bases left in between. CDR3 amino acids: CAISEARNTGELFF. DNA of the CDR3: TGTGCCATCAGTGAAGCGCGAAACACCGGGGAGCTGTTTTTT.

In its sample, this clonotype was seen many times. This sequence joins TRBV28 and TRBJ1-5, with 7 bases identical to TRBD1. CDR1 is MDHEN, CDR2 SYDVKM, per germline. The V gene end was trimmed by 7 bases and the J gene end by 6 bases; junction bases not matched to a gene: 12. The CDR3 has 15 amino acids. CDR3 in amino acids: CASNEGGRGAQPQHF. Written as DNA, the CDR3 is TGTGCCAGCAACGAAGGGGGCCGAGGTGCTCAGCCCCAGCATTTT. Looking up the rest from reference TRBV28 and TRBJ1-5 gives the full variable domain: DVKVTQSSRYLVKRTGEKVFLECVQDMDHENMFWYRQDPGLGLRLIYFSYDVKMKEKGDIPEGYSVSREKKERFSLILESASTNQTSMYLCASNEGGRGAQPQHFGDGTRLSIL.

This clonotype turned up a few times. J is TRBJ2-7 and V is TRBV5-6, with D perhaps matching TRBD2 (6 bases). V gave up 4 bases and J gave up 5 bases, with 10 bases separating them. Germline V gene data show CDR1 as SGHDT and CDR2 as YYEEEE. The CDR3 sequence is 12 residues long. The CDR3, as DNA: TGTGCCAGCAGCCCGGGAGTACACGAGCAGTACTTC. Translation gives CASSPGVHEQYF.

This clonotype was recorded at least ten times. The gene calls are TRBV28 and TRBJ1-1; D is uncertain. The CDR3 contains 13 residues. Germline V CDR1 and CDR2: MDHEN, SYDVKM. V lost 7 bases and J 4 bases, leaving 13 bases between the germline ends. The CDR3 nucleotides read TGTGCCAGCACCCATCTTCTAGGCACTGAAGCTTTCTTT. It is translated as CASTHLLGTEAFF. The full variable domain, its missing parts supplied by reference TRBV28 and TRBJ1-1, is DVKVTQSSRYLVKRTGEKVFLECVQDMDHENMFWYRQDPGLGLRLIYFSYDVKMKEKGDIPEGYSVSREKKERFSLILESASTNQTSMYLCASTHLLGTEAFFGQGTRLTVV.

This clonotype was observed a few times. This sequence joins TRBV7-6 and TRBJ1-5; no clear D. Germline CDR1 is SGHVS and CDR2 is FNYEAQ. The CDR3 loop spans 15 amino acids. The ends were cut back, 1 base at V and 6 bases at J, with 13 bases in the middle. In nucleotides, the CDR3 is TGTGCCAGCAGCTTAGAGTCCGGCATCAGTCAGCCCCAGCATTTT. This encodes CASSLESGISQPQHF.

This clonotype was observed at least ten times. V is TRBV18 and J is TRBJ2-5; D is unclear. Trimming removed 2 bases at V and 1 base at J, with 5 bases between. Germline V lookup: CDR1 KGHSH, CDR2 LQKENI. CDR3 length: 13 amino acids. In DNA, the CDR3 is TGTGCCAGCTCACCAATCCCCCAAGAGACCCAGTACTTC. It encodes CASSPIPQETQYF.

This clonotype was observed a single time. Given a much more abundant clone one base away, this may be a read error. The chain combines TRBV11-2 with TRBJ2-7, with 14 nucleotides matching TRBD2. CDR1 and CDR2 from the germline V gene are SGHAT and FQNNGV. The CDR3 sequence is 19 residues long. The CDR3 reads CAGSGGLAGDSLSSYEQYF. For the CDR3, the DNA is TGTGCCGGCAGCGGGGGACTAGCGGGAGACTCCTTGAGCTCCTACGAGCAGTACTTC.

This clonotype appeared many times. The rearrangement joins TRBV6-1 to TRBJ1-5, with 7 bases that match TRBD1. Unmatched junction bases numbered 10, after V lost 7 bases and J lost 1 base. Germline V gene sequence: CDR1 MNHNS, CDR2 SASEGT. CDR3 length equals 16 residues. The CDR3 loop reads CASNDREGPSNQPQHF. The CDR3 DNA follows: TGTGCCAGCAACGACAGGGAGGGGCCGAGCAATCAGCCCCAGCATTTT.

The rearrangement joins TRBV19 to TRBJ2-2; tentatively, D is TRBD2 (6 bases). The germline V and J ends were trimmed by 3 bases and 6 bases, with 20 bases remaining between them. Germline CDR1 reads LNHDA; CDR2 reads SQIVND (reference sequence). This CDR3 region has 17 residues. The CDR3 loop is CASSMGPALGEAGELFF. The DNA for the CDR3 is TGTGCCAGTAGTATGGGTCCGGCGTTAGGGGAGGCCGGGGAGCTGTTTTTT.

This clonotype was found many times. The chain joins TRBV5-1 to TRBJ2-6; D ambiguous. V was clipped by 4 bases and J by 0 bases, with 8 bases between them. The CDR3 totals 15 residues. Germline values: CDR1 SGHRS, CDR2 YFSETQ. DNA of the CDR3: TGCGCCAGCAGCCACTCCGTCTCTGGGGCCAACGTCCTGACTTTC. Translation: CASSHSVSGANVLTF.

The J gene is TRBJ2-7, the V gene TRBV6-1; D is possibly TRBD1 (6 bases). The V end was cut by 6 bases, the J end by 0 bases, with 15 bases between. Germline V gene sequence: CDR1 MNHNS, CDR2 SASEGT. The CDR3 spans 15 residues. CDR3 coding DNA: TGTGCCAGCAGCTCGACAGGAACTATCTCCTACGAGCAGTACTTC. Protein product: CASSSTGTISYEQYF.

This sequence joins TRBV25-1 and TRBJ2-7; D remains unclear. CDR1 and CDR2 from the germline V gene are MGHDK and SYGVNS. The CDR3 runs 13 residues. The ends were cut back, 6 bases at V and 6 bases at J, with 15 bases in the middle. The CDR3: CASSDTLPGEQYF. The CDR3 DNA reads as TGTGCCAGCAGCGACACCCTACCGGGCGAGCAGTACTTC.

J is TRBJ2-5 and V is TRBV5-1, with TRBD2 matching over 14 bases. The J segment lost 5 bases and the V segment lost 4 bases, leaving 7 bases of the junction unmatched. This CDR3 is built from 16 residues. CDR1 and CDR2 from the germline V gene are SGHRS and YFSETQ. The CDR3 DNA reads as TGCGCCAGCAGCCCCGGGACTAGCGGGAGTAGGGAGACCCAGTACTTC. Amino acids: CASSPGTSGSRETQYF.

Remarks on this clonotype: A read error is possible here, since a much larger clone lies one base away. The chain is built from TRBV12-3 or TRBV12-4 and TRBJ2-5; the D gene is possibly TRBD1 (7 bases). V lost 6 bases and J lost 5, with 22 bases in between. The length of the CDR3 is 16 residues. The CDR3 DNA reads TGTGCCAGCAGCCTGGACAGGTTCAGGAGGGGGGAGACCCAGTACTTC. Its translation: CASSLDRFRRGETQYF.

This clonotype was recorded many times. CDR3 region: CSVELGDRGPNTEAFF. The CDR3 DNA reads TGCAGCGTTGAATTGGGGGACAGGGGACCGAACACTGAAGCTTTCTTT. This chain joins TRBV29-1 and TRBJ1-1, with 10 bases aligning to TRBD1. The CDR3 is 16 amino acids. Germline V gives CDR1 SQVTM, CDR2 ANQGSEA. J lost 1 base, V lost 2 bases, and 7 bases had no gene match.

V gene TRBV7-2 combines with J gene TRBJ2-2, with 8 bases aligning to TRBD2. Germline CDR1 SGHTA, CDR2 FQGNSA. V trimming: 1 base; J trimming: 4 bases; junction bases outside the gene matches: 11. This CDR3 has 18 residues. CDR3 nucleotides: TGTGCCAGCAGCTTAGTCAGAGCGGGAGTTCCGGGCACCGGGGAGCTGTTTTTT. This translates into CASSLVRAGVPGTGELFF.

In this sample, this clonotype turned up many times. The chain has TRBV28 and TRBJ2-5; a possible D gene is TRBD1 (5 bases). V was trimmed by 6 bases and J by 6 bases, leaving 14 bases between them. The CDR3 loop spans 13 amino acids. Germline loops: CDR1 MDHEN, CDR2 SYDVKM. CDR3 nucleotide sequence: TGTGCCAGCAGCCTGGACACTCGGAAGACCCAGTACTTC. Translated: CASSLDTRKTQYF.

V and J are TRBV6-1 and TRBJ1-5, with D possibly matching TRBD1 (6 bases). CDR1 and CDR2 from the germline V gene are MNHNS and SASEGT. CDR3 size: 16 residues. The ends were cut back, 6 bases at V and 4 bases at J, with 19 bases in the middle. The CDR3 nucleotides read TGTGCCAGCAGACAAATAGGGGGGGGCGGTAATCAGCCCCAGCATTTT. It codes for CASRQIGGGGNQPQHF.

This chain uses TRBV19 with TRBJ1-2, with D perhaps TRBD1 (5 bases). This CDR3 comprises 12 residues. The germline V gene encodes CDR1 LNHDA and CDR2 SQIVND (reference sequence). Trimming left V 3 bases short and J 8 bases short, with 10 bases between. CDR3 DNA sequence: TGTGCCAGTAGTATCAGGAGGGGCGGCTACACCTTC. Translation: CASSIRRGGYTF. The whole variable domain, filled in from reference TRBV19 and TRBJ1-2, reads DGGITQSPKYLFRKEGQNVTLSCEQNLNHDAMYWYRQDPGQGLRLIYYSQIVNDFQKGDIAEGYSVSREKKESFPLTVTSAQKNPTAFYLCASSIRRGGYTFGSGTRLTVV.

In the case of this clonotype: Germline is not matched at one junction end, which may reflect a read error. The chain combines TRBV15 with TRBJ1-3; 7 bases agree with TRBD1. This CDR3 has 14 amino acids. From germline, CDR1 is LNHNV and CDR2 YYDKDF (reference sequence). The CDR3 region is CATYDRDSGSTIYF. For the CDR3, the DNA is TGTGCCACCTATGACAGGGACTCAGGAAGCACCATATATTTT.

The sample holds many counts of this clonotype. The chain joins TRBV12-3 or TRBV12-4 to TRBJ2-1; D not resolved. This CDR3 region has 16 residues. V was cut by 3 bases and J by 5 bases, with 17 bases left in between. CDR3: CASSLLSSEINNEQFF. The DNA of the CDR3 is TGTGCCAGCAGTTTGTTGTCCAGCGAGATTAACAATGAGCAGTTCTTC.

This clonotype was counted a few times. The V and J genes are TRBV18 and TRBJ1-2; 7 bases match TRBD1. V shed 10 bases, J shed 3 bases, and the junction held 8 bases outside the gene matches. Germline assignment: CDR1 KGHSH and CDR2 LQKENI. This CDR3 has 13 amino acids. CDR3 DNA: TGTGCCACGCAGGGGGGGCAGGACTATGGCTACACCTTC. Its protein is CATQGGQDYGYTF.

There are a few counts of this clonotype. The chain couples TRBV27 to TRBJ1-2; 8 bases line up with TRBD1. The germline V gene encodes CDR1 MNHEY and CDR2 SMNVEV (reference sequence). CDR3 length: 14 amino acids. The V gene end was trimmed by 5 bases and the J gene end by 8 bases; junction bases not matched to a gene: 10. CDR3 protein: CASSPRGPIWGYTF. In DNA form, the CDR3 reads TGTGCCAGCAGTCCCAGGGGGCCGATTTGGGGCTACACCTTC.

This clonotype was counted between two and nine times. V and J are TRBV6-1 and TRBJ1-1, with TRBD1 as a possible D gene (5 bases). The CDR3 has 14 amino acids. Trimming pared 5 bases from V and 1 base from J, leaving 11 bases between. CDR1 MNHNS and CDR2 SASEGT come from the germline V gene. CDR3 sequence: CASSRSGGNTEAFF. CDR3 in DNA: TGTGCCAGCAGTCGATCGGGGGGGAACACTGAAGCTTTCTTT.